The 18 T cell receptor beta chains given below trace back to one sample, sequenced in a study of shared clonotypes between healthy human individuals. TCRdb's table, derived via immunoSEQ multiplex PCR, lists solely in-frame clones and lacks some. This sample has about 730,000 clones, with over 55% found just once. The material sequenced was memory CD4+ T cells sorted from blood. The subset denotes: CD45RA-negative fraction. The receptors here all came from a woman younger than 45 in good health.

The chain uses TRBV11-2 and TRBJ1-5; 7 bases are shared with TRBD1. After removal of 2 bases from V and 5 bases from J, the junction contained 6 bases not matched to a gene. This CDR3 has 15 residues. CDR1 and CDR2 (germline): SGHAT, FQNNGV. Written as DNA, the CDR3 is TGTGCCAGCAGCTTATTAGGGGGCGGTGATCAGCCCCAGCATTTT. It is translated as CASSLLGGGDQPQHF.

This chain connects TRBV30 to TRBJ2-5; the D call may be TRBD1 or TRBD2 (6 bases each). The end of the DNA aligns better with TRBJ2-7, so the J call may be wrong. This CDR3 has 13 amino acids. Germline values: CDR1 GTSNPN, CDR2 SVGIG (reference sequence). The CDR3 loop is CAWNGGSTYEQYF. The CDR3 DNA follows: TGTGCCTGGAACGGGGGCTCTACCTACGAGCAGTACTTC.

V gene TRBV5-1 combines with J gene TRBJ2-7; D perhaps matches TRBD2 (6 bases). CDR1 SGHRS and CDR2 YFSETQ come from the germline V gene. V was trimmed by 4 bases and J by 2 bases, leaving 13 bases between them. The CDR3 has 14 amino acids. The CDR3 DNA reads TGCGCCAGCAGCCTAGACCCGGGGGCCTACGAGCAGTACTTC. This encodes CASSLDPGAYEQYF.

This chain uses TRBV19 with TRBJ1-3, with D perhaps matching TRBD1 (5 bases). There are 15 residues in the CDR3. Trimming shortened V by 4 bases and J by 2 bases, and 12 bases separated the two germline ends. CDR1 and CDR2 from the germline V gene are LNHDA and SQIVND (reference sequence). CDR3 protein: CASSTGGAPGNTIYF. The DNA for the CDR3 is TGTGCCAGTAGTACCGGCGGGGCGCCTGGAAACACCATATATTTT. The entire variable domain, with the rest obtained from reference TRBV19 and TRBJ1-3, is as follows: DGGITQSPKYLFRKEGQNVTLSCEQNLNHDAMYWYRQDPGQGLRLIYYSQIVNDFQKGDIAEGYSVSREKKESFPLTVTSAQKNPTAFYLCASSTGGAPGNTIYFGEGSWLTVV.

The chain employs TRBV11-2 and TRBJ2-7; D may be TRBD2 (6 bases). Germline V gene sequence: CDR1 SGHAT, CDR2 FQNNGV. Trimming took off 5 bases at V and 0 bases at J, with 14 bases between the two ends. The CDR3 totals 15 residues. DNA of the CDR3: TGTGCCAGCAGCGCAAATAGCGGAAGCTCCTACGAGCAGTACTTC. Encoded protein: CASSANSGSSYEQYF.

A single count supports this clone. The rearrangement joins TRBV2 to TRBJ1-2; no clear D gene. The CDR3 loop spans 14 amino acids. V dropped 4 bases and J dropped 6 bases, with 15 bases sitting between them. Germline V gene sequence: CDR1 SNHLY, CDR2 FYNNEI. This CDR3 is CASSVRPVGDGYTF. The CDR3 DNA reads as TGTGCCAGCAGTGTGAGGCCGGTTGGTGATGGCTACACCTTC.

J is TRBJ2-7 and V is TRBV18; TRBD2 matches 8 bases. Trimming removed 1 base from V and 2 bases from J; junction bases left unmatched: 4. The length of the CDR3 is 15 residues. The germline gives CDR1 KGHSH, CDR2 LQKENI. The CDR3 is CASSPLAGPTYEQYF. CDR3 nucleotide sequence: TGTGCCAGCTCACCACTAGCGGGACCGACCTACGAGCAGTACTTC. Filled out from reference TRBV18 and TRBJ2-7, the complete variable domain reads NAGVMQNPRHLVRRRGQEARLRCSPMKGHSHVYWYRQLPEEGLKFMVYLQKENIIDESGMPKERFSAEFPKEGPSILRIQQVVRGDSAAYFCASSPLAGPTYEQYFGPGTRLTVT.

V and J are TRBV11-2 and TRBJ1-3; weak D call: TRBD1 (5 bases). CDR3 length equals 14 residues. The germline gives CDR1 SGHAT, CDR2 FQNNGV. V gave up 0 bases and J gave up 4 bases, with 7 bases separating them. The CDR3 protein is CASSLDRVGNTIYF. The CDR3 bases are TGTGCCAGCAGCTTAGACAGGGTCGGAAACACCATATATTTT.

This chain joins TRBV2 and TRBJ2-1; D unclear. Deletions cut 8 bases from V and 4 bases from J, with 18 bases between. Germline assignment: CDR1 SNHLY and CDR2 FYNNEI. The CDR3 spans 15 residues. The CDR3 nucleotides are TGTGCCAGCCACGACTCAAACACTAAATACAATGAGCAGTTCTTC. It specifies CASHDSNTKYNEQFF.

The rearrangement links TRBV10-2 to TRBJ1-5; weak D call: TRBD1 (5 bases). CDR1 and CDR2 (germline): WSHSY, SAAADI. Deletions cut 4 bases from V and 5 bases from J, with 12 bases between. This CDR3 spans 14 amino acids. The CDR3 nucleotides read TGCGCCAGCAGTGTGCGGGGACCGGATCAGCCCCAGCATTTT. Its translation is CASSVRGPDQPQHF.

V is TRBV28 and J is TRBJ1-5, with D perhaps matching TRBD1 (5 bases). Trimming stripped 6 bases from V and 3 bases from J, with 12 bases between. CDR1 and CDR2 (germline): MDHEN, SYDVKM. The CDR3 covers 14 residues. The CDR3 region has the DNA TGTGCCAGCAGCCGGATCAGGGACAATCAGCCCCAGCATTTT. It specifies CASSRIRDNQPQHF.

Only a few counts were recorded for this clone. The chain is built from TRBV10-1 and TRBJ2-5; 10 bases align to TRBD2. The end of the DNA fits TRBJ2-7 better, so the J call may be wrong. Germline CDR1 WNHNN, CDR2 SYGVQD (reference sequence). This CDR3 comprises 17 residues. The CDR3 loop is CASSEYGLAGDAYEQYF. The CDR3 DNA is TGCGCCAGCAGTGAGTATGGGCTAGCGGGAGATGCATACGAGCAGTACTTC.

The chain uses TRBV5-4 and TRBJ2-7, with D unclear. This CDR3 region has 14 residues. Germline CDR1 reads SGHNT; CDR2 reads YYREEE (reference sequence). Trimming cost V 1 base and J 6 bases, with 14 bases left between them. DNA of the CDR3: TGTGCCAGCAGCTTGCCAGGAGAACTGGGCGAGCAGTACTTC. Encoded protein: CASSLPGELGEQYF.

This clone was observed a few times. V gene TRBV28 combines with J gene TRBJ2-3; 9 bases are a match to TRBD2. The ends lost 3 bases at V and 5 bases at J; junction bases unmatched: 12. This CDR3 has 17 residues. Germline V gene lookup returns CDR1 MDHEN and CDR2 SYDVKM. The CDR3 bases are TGTGCCAGCAGTTTTCGACGCTTAGCGGGAGCGGGAGATACGCAGTATTTT. It yields the protein CASSFRRLAGAGDTQYF. Filled out from reference TRBV28 and TRBJ2-3, the complete variable domain reads DVKVTQSSRYLVKRTGEKVFLECVQDMDHENMFWYRQDPGLGLRLIYFSYDVKMKEKGDIPEGYSVSREKKERFSLILESASTNQTSMYLCASSFRRLAGAGDTQYFGPGTRLTVL.

CDR3 in amino acids: CASSFRPWGFF. The DNA for the CDR3 is TGTGCCAGCAGTTTCAGGCCCTGGGGGTTCTTC. The V gene is TRBV6-5, the J gene TRBJ2-1; D gene uncertain. The V gene's germline CDR1 is MNHEY and CDR2 SVGAGI. Trimming took 4 bases from V and 15 from J, leaving 13 bases between them. There are 11 residues in the CDR3.

The V gene is TRBV2, the J gene TRBJ2-3; D is perhaps TRBD2 (5 bases). Trimming removed 6 bases from V and 3 bases from J, with 16 bases in between. The CDR3 has 15 amino acids. Per the germline V gene, CDR1 is SNHLY and CDR2 is FYNNEI. CDR3: CASSPPSTTTDTQYF. CDR3 in DNA: TGTGCCAGCAGCCCACCTAGCACCACGACAGATACGCAGTATTTT.

The chain carries TRBV28 and TRBJ1-1; D is ambiguous. The CDR3 runs 13 residues. The ends were cut back, 3 bases at V and 4 bases at J, with 9 bases in the middle. CDR1 and CDR2 from the germline V gene are MDHEN and SYDVKM. CDR3 nucleotide sequence: TGTGCCAGCAGTTTTCTTGGGTCCACTGAAGCTTTCTTT. Amino acid sequence: CASSFLGSTEAFF. The variable domain in full, completed from reference TRBV28 and TRBJ1-1, reads DVKVTQSSRYLVKRTGEKVFLECVQDMDHENMFWYRQDPGLGLRLIYFSYDVKMKEKGDIPEGYSVSREKKERFSLILESASTNQTSMYLCASSFLGSTEAFFGQGTRLTVV.

V and J are TRBV2 and TRBJ2-5; the match to TRBD1 covers 7 bases. J lost 1 base, V lost 6 bases, and 2 bases had no gene match. Germline values: CDR1 SNHLY, CDR2 FYNNEI. The CDR3 consists of 13 residues. The CDR3 DNA reads as TGTGCCAGCAGAGGGACAGTCCAAGAGACCCAGTACTTC. Residues: CASRGTVQETQYF.